The clone carrying this T cell receptor (beta chain) was detected only a few times. V gave up 8 bases and J gave up 3 bases, with 19 bases separating them. Germline V gives CDR1 MNHEY, CDR2 SVGAGI. This CDR3 spans 15 amino acids. TCRdb's table, derived via immunoSEQ multiplex PCR, lists solely in-frame clones and lacks some. The sample shows 35,000 to 40,000 clones, 88% of them seen only once. The sample originates from a study of T cell changes during pregnancy in multiple sclerosis. The rearrangement links TRBV6-5 to TRBJ2-5; D possibly corresponds to TRBD2 (6 bases). The input for sequencing was CD8+ T cells from peripheral blood mononuclear cells, taken in the third trimester of pregnancy. This TCR came from a female donor with multiple sclerosis, enrolled in a pregnancy study. CDR3 DNA: TGTGCCAGCGGGCTAGTGGGAGGTGTGGAAGAGACCCAGTACTTC. This translates into CASGLVGGVEETQYF.